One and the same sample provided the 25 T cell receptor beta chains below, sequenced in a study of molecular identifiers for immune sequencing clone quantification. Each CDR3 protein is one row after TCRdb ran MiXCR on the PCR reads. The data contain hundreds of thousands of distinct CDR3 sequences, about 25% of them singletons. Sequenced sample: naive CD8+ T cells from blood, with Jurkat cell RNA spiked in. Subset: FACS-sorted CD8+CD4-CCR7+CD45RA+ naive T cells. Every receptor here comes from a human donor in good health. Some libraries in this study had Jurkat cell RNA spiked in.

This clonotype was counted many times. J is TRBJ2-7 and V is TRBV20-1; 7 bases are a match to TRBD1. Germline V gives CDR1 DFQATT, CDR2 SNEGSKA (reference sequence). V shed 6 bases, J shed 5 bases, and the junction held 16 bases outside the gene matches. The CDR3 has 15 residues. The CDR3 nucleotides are TGCAGTGCATCCGGGGAAAGGGGACAGAGTGACGAGCAGTACTTC. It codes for CSASGERGQSDEQYF.

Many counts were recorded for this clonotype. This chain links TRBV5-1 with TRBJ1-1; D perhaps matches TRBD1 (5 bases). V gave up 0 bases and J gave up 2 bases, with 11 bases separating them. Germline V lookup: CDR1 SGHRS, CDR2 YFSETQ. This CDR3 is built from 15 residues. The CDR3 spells CASSLEGLGNTEAFF. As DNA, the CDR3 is TGCGCCAGCAGCTTGGAGGGGCTTGGTAACACTGAAGCTTTCTTT.

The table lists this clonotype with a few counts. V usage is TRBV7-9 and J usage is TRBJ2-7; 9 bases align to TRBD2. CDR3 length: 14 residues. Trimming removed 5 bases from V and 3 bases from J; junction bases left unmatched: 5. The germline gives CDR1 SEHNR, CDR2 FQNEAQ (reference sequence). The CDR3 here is CASSGSGSVYEQYF. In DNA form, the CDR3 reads TGTGCCAGCAGCGGTAGCGGGAGTGTCTACGAGCAGTACTTC.

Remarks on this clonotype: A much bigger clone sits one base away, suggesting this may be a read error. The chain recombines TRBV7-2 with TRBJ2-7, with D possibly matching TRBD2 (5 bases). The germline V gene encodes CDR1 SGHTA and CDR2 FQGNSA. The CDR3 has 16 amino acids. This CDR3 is CASSLDAAVLSYEHYF. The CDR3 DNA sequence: TGTGCCAGCAGCCTCGACGCAGCGGTCCTCTCCTACGAGCATTACTTC.

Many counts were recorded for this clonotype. CDR3 residues: CASSLWDTVYTEAFF. CDR3 bases: TGTGCCAGCAGTTTATGGGACACCGTCTACACTGAAGCTTTCTTT. The V gene is TRBV27, the J gene TRBJ1-1; D might be TRBD1 (6 bases). Trimming pared 1 base from V and 3 bases from J, leaving 12 bases between. The V gene's germline CDR1 is MNHEY and CDR2 SMNVEV (reference sequence). The CDR3 loop spans 15 amino acids.

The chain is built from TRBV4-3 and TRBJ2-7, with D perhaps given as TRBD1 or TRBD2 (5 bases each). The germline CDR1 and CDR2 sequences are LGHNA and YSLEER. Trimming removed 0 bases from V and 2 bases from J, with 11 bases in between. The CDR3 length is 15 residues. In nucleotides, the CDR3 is TGCGCCAGCAGCCAAGATTCGGGGACCGCCTACGAGCAGTACTTC. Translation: CASSQDSGTAYEQYF.

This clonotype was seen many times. CDR3 nucleotide sequence: TGCAGCGGAGGGGCAGTGGCCTACGAGCAGTACTTC. Translating it yields CSGGAVAYEQYF. The chain uses TRBV29-1 and TRBJ2-7; either TRBD1 or TRBD2 may fit D (5 bases each). The CDR3 has 12 amino acids. Germline loops: CDR1 SQVTM, CDR2 ANQGSEA. The ends were cut back, 7 bases at V and 2 bases at J, with 12 bases in the middle.

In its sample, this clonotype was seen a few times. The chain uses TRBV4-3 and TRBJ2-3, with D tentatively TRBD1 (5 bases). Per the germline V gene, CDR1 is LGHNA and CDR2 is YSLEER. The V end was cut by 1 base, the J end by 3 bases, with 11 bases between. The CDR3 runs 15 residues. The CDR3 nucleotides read TGCGCCAGCAGCCAAGGGACAAGCACAACAGATACGCAGTATTTT. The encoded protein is CASSQGTSTTDTQYF.

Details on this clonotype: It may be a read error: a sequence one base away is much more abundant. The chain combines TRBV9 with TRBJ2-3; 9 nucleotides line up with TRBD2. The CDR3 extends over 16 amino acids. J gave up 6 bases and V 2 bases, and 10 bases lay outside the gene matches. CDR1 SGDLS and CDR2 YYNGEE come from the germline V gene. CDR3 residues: CASSVSAGLAPDTQYF. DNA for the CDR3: TGTGCCAGCAGCGTTTCAGCGGGACTAGCTCCCGATACGCAGTATTTT.

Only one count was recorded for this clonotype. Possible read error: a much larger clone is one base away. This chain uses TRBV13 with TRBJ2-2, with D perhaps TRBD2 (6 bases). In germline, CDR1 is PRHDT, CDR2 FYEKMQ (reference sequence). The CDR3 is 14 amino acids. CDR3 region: CASRLGANTGGLFF. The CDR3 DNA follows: TGTGCCAGCAGATTAGGAGCGAATACCGGGGGGCTGTTTTTT.

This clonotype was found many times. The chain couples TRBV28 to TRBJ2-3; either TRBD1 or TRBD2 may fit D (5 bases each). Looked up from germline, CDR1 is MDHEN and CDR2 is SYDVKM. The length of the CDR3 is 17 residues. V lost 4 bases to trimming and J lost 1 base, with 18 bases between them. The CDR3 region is CASSSPGTIGRTDTQYF. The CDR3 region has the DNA TGTGCCAGCAGTTCCCCCGGGACGATAGGGCGCACAGATACGCAGTATTTT.

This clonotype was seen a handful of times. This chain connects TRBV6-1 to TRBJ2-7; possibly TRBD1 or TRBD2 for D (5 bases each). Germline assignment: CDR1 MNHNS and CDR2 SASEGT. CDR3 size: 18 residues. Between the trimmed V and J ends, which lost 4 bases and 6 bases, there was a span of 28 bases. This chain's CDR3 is CASSGRWDGPYLRGEQYF. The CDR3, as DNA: TGTGCCAGCAGTGGCCGTTGGGACGGACCTTATTTACGGGGCGAGCAGTACTTC.

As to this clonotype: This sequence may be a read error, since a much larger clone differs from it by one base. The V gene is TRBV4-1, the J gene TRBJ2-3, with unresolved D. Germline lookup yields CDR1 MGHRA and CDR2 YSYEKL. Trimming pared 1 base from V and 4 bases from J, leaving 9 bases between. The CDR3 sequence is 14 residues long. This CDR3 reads CASSQVGSPDTQYF. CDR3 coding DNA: TGCGCCAGCAGCCAAGTAGGGTCCCCAGATACGCAGTATTTT.

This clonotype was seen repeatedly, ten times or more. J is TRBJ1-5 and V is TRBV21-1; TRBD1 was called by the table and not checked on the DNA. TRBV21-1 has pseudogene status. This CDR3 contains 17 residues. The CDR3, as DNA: TGTGCCAGCAGCAAACAAGGGCGGGGGCGAGTAAGTCAGCCCCAGCATTTT. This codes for CASSKQGRGRVSQPQHF.

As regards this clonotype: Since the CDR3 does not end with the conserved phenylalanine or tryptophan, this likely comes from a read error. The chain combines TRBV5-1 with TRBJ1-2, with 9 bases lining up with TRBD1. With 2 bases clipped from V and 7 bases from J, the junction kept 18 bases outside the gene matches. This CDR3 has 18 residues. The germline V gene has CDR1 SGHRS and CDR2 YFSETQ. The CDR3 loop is CASSFTGASGQGVSGYTL. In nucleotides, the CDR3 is TGCGCCAGCAGCTTTACGGGGGCGTCGGGACAGGGAGTAAGTGGCTACACCCTC.

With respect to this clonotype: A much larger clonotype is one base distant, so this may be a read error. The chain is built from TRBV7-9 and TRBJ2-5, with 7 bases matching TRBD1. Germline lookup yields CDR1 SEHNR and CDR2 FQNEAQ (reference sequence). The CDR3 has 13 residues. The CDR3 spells CASRAGTEETQHF. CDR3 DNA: TGTGCCAGCAGAGCCGGGACAGAAGAGACCCAGCACTTC.

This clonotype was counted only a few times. For the CDR3, the DNA is TGTGCCAGCAGCTTATTTCAGGGGAGCTCCTACGAGCAGTACTTC. The encoded protein is CASSLFQGSSYEQYF. J is TRBJ2-7 and V is TRBV7-9, with D maybe TRBD1 (6 bases). This CDR3 spans 15 amino acids. Germline V gene data show CDR1 as SEHNR and CDR2 as FQNEAQ (reference sequence). V was cut by 2 bases and J by 0 bases, with 11 bases left in between.

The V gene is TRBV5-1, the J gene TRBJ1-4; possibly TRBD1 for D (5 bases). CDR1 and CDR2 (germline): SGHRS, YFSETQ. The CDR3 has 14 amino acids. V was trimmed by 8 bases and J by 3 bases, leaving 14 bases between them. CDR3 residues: CASKPGRSNEKLFF. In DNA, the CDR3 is TGCGCCAGTAAACCGGGACGGTCTAATGAAAAACTGTTTTTT.

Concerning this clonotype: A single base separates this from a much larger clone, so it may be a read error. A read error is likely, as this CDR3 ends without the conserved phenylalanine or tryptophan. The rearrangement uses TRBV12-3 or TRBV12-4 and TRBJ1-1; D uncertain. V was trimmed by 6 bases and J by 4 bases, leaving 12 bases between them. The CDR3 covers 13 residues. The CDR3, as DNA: TGTGCCAGCAGCCCGATCGTGGGCACTGAAGCTTTCTCT. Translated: CASSPIVGTEAFS.

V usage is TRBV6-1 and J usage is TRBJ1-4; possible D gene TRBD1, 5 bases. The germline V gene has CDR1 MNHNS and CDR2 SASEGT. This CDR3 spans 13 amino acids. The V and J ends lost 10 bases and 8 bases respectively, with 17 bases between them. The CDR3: CATLSGLDEKLFF. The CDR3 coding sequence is TGTGCCACCCTGTCGGGACTCGACGAAAAACTGTTTTTT.

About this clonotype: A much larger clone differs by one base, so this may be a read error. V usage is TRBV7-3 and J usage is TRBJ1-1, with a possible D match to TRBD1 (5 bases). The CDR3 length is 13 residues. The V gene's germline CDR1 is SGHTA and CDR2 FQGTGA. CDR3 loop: CACSPKGDTEAFF. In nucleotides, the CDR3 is TGTGCCTGCAGCCCTAAAGGGGACACTGAAGCTTTCTTT.

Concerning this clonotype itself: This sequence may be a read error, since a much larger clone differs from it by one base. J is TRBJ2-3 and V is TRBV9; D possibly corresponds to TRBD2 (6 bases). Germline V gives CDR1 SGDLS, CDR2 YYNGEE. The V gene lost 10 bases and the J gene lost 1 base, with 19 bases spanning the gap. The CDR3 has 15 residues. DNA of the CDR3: TGTGCCGGTACCTGTGGGGGACTGTGCACAGATACGCAGTATTTT. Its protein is CAGTCGGLCTDTQYF.

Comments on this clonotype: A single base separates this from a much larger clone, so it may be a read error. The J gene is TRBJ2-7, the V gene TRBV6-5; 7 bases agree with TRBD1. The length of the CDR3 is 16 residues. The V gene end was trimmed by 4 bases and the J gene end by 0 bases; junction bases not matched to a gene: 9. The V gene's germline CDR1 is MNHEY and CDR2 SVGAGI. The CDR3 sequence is CASSSNARGYSYEQYF. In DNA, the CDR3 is TGTGCCAGCAGTTCAAACGCCAGGGGGTACTCCTACGAGCAGTACTTC.

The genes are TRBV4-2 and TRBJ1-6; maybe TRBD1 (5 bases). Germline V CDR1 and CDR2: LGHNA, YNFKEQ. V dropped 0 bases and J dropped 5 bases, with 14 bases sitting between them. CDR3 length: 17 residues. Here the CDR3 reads CASSQDTGADNNSPLHF. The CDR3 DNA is TGTGCCAGCAGCCAAGATACCGGGGCGGACAATAATTCACCCCTCCACTTT.

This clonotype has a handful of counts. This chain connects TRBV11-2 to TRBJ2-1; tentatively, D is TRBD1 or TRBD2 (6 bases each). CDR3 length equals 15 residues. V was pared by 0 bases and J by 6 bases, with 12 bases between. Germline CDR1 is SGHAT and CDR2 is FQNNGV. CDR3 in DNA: TGTGCCAGCAGCTTAGAGCCGGGGGCGGTCAATGAGCAGTTCTTC. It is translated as CASSLEPGAVNEQFF.